The rows below give T cell receptor beta chains drawn from one sample of a study of blood T cell repertoires in COVID-19. Repertoires were generated with immunoSEQ multiplex PCR, while TCRdb's copy carries only in-frame clones and drops some. Of 8,500 to 10,000 clones in the sample, 91% were seen once. Sequencing input: peripheral blood. The receptors were sampled from a woman between 45 and 60 years old with active COVID-19. CDR3s include the opening cysteine and the closing phenylalanine or tryptophan. The D gene is left open where the match is weak. Rows give clone size only sometimes, using once, few, many, or a class for an expanded clone.

>TRBV2|.|.|TRBJ2-3
CASSERAQGTDTQYF
TGTGCCAGCAGTGAAAGGGCCCAGGGTACAGATACGCAGTATTTT
>TRBV2|.|.|TRBJ1-1
CASSEFIALTAFF
TGTGCCAGCAGTGAATTTATTGCGTTAACAGCTTTCTTT
>TRBV5-1|TRBD2|.|TRBJ2-5
CASSLALAGGPVGETQYF
TGCGCCAGCAGCTTGGCACTAGCGGGAGGGCCCGTCGGAGAGACCCAGTACTTC
>TRBV6-5|TRBD2|.|TRBJ2-1
CASSAGTSGYNEQFF
TGTGCCAGCAGCGCCGGGACTAGCGGATACAATGAGCAGTTCTTC
>TRBV28|TRBD2|.|TRBJ2-1
CASEQTSGRDNNEQFF
TGTGCCAGCGAGCAGACCAGCGGGAGGGATAACAATGAGCAGTTCTTC
>TRBV28|.|.|TRBJ1-1
CASTSGLPTEAFF
TGTGCCAGCACCTCGGGACTCCCCACTGAAGCTTTCTTT
>TRBV2|.|.|TRBJ2-1
CASGVGGAHNEQFF
TGTGCCAGCGGTGTAGGAGGTGCCCACAATGAGCAGTTCTTC
>TRBV7-8|.|once|TRBJ1-5
CASSFQPGLYSNQPQHF
TGTGCCAGCAGCTTTCAACCGGGACTGTATAGCAATCAGCCCCAGCATTTT
>TRBV7-9|TRBD2|.|TRBJ2-3
CASSFLLAGGRGDTQYF
TGTGCCAGCAGCTTCTTACTAGCGGGAGGGCGGGGAGATACGCAGTATTTT
>TRBV12-5|.|.|TRBJ2-5
CASGLGTGSPEETQYF
TGTGCTAGTGGTTTGGGCACAGGGAGCCCCGAAGAGACCCAGTACTTC
>TRBV5-5|.|.|TRBJ1-2
CASSLEPGINYGYTF
TGTGCCAGCAGCTTGGAGCCGGGGATAAACTATGGCTACACCTTC
>TRBV28|.|.|TRBJ1-5
CASTSRGGDSNQPQHF
TGTGCCAGCACCTCCCGGGGAGGGGATAGCAATCAGCCCCAGCATTTT
>TRBV2|.|.|TRBJ1-2
CASSEDPQGANYGYTF
TGTGCCAGCAGTGAAGACCCACAGGGCGCTAACTATGGCTACACCTTC
>TRBV3-1/TRBV3-2|.|.|TRBJ1-2
CASSNETTSDYGYTF
TGTGCCAGCAGCAACGAGACGACATCAGACTATGGCTACACCTTC
>TRBV28|.|.|TRBJ1-3
CASHGYSDSGNTIYF
TGTGCCAGCCATGGTTACTCTGACTCTGGAAACACCATATATTTT
>TRBV5-4|.|once|TRBJ1-5
CASSLGHSNQPQHF
TGTGCCAGCAGCTTGGGTCATAGCAATCAGCCCCAGCATTTT
>TRBV5-1|.|.|TRBJ1-5
CASKEGVSNQPQHF
TGCGCCAGCAAGGAAGGGGTTAGCAATCAGCCCCAGCATTTT
>TRBV28|TRBD2|.|TRBJ2-7
CASSPILAGGSYEQYF
TGTGCCAGCAGCCCGATACTAGCGGGAGGGTCGTACGAGCAGTACTTC
>TRBV18|TRBD2|.|TRBJ2-1
CASSLSGRSYNEQFF
TGTGCCAGCTCTTTGAGCGGGAGGTCCTACAATGAGCAGTTCTTC
>TRBV11-2|TRBD1|.|TRBJ2-2
CASSSGQGGDTGELFF
TGTGCCAGCAGCTCCGGACAGGGGGGAGACACCGGGGAGCTGTTTTTT
>TRBV27|TRBD2|.|TRBJ2-3
CASSSTPGTSRQRYTQYF
TGTGCCAGCAGTTCTACCCCCGGGACTAGCCGCCAAAGATATACGCAGTATTTT
>TRBV7-9|.|few|TRBJ1-6
CASSFRDNYNSPLHF
TGTGCCAGCAGCTTCCGGGACAATTATAATTCACCCCTCCACTTT
>TRBV9|TRBD2|.|TRBJ2-3
CASSPVSGKGTDTQYF
TGTGCCAGCAGCCCGGTTAGCGGGAAGGGAACAGATACGCAGTATTTT
>TRBV7-8|.|.|TRBJ2-3
CASSPRGRGTDTQYF
TGTGCCAGCAGCCCCCGAGGGCGGGGCACAGATACGCAGTATTTT
>TRBV5-1|TRBD2|.|TRBJ2-7
CASSPGTASGSVGQYF
TGCGCCAGCAGCCCTGGGACTGCTAGCGGGAGTGTCGGGCAGTACTTC
>TRBV3-1/TRBV3-2|.|few|TRBJ2-7
CASSQDAFGPTYEQYF
TGTGCCAGCAGCCAAGACGCTTTTGGGCCTACCTACGAGCAGTACTTC
>TRBV19|TRBD2|.|TRBJ2-1
CASSGTSHNEQFF
TGTGCCAGTAGTGGGACTAGTCACAATGAGCAGTTCTTC
>TRBV28|.|once|TRBJ1-5
CASSPTHQPQHF
TGTGCCAGCAGCCCTACGCATCAGCCCCAGCATTTT
>TRBV4-2|TRBD2|.|TRBJ2-1
CASSQGSGRIDEQFF
TGTGCCAGCAGCCAAGGAAGCGGGAGAATCGATGAGCAGTTCTTC
>TRBV5-1|TRBD1|.|TRBJ1-1
CASSTGTGTMNTEAFF
TGCGCCAGCAGCACCGGGACAGGGACCATGAACACTGAAGCTTTCTTT
>TRBV4-2|.|.|TRBJ1-1
CASSQAPKNGENTEAFF
TGTGCCAGCAGCCAAGCCCCCAAGAACGGGGAGAACACTGAAGCTTTCTTT
>TRBV10-3|TRBD1|.|TRBJ1-2
CAISESGQGSYGYTF
TGTGCCATCAGTGAGTCGGGACAGGGTTCCTATGGCTACACCTTC
>TRBV5-4|.|few|TRBJ2-5
CASSLRTAQETQYF
TGTGCCAGCAGCTTGCGGACAGCACAAGAGACCCAGTACTTC
>TRBV5-8|TRBD1|.|TRBJ1-2
CASSLAGTGDYTF
TGTGCCAGCAGCTTGGCTGGGACAGGGGACTACACCTTC
>TRBV9|TRBD1|.|TRBJ2-3
CASSVTGGTQDTQYF
TGTGCCAGCAGCGTAACAGGGGGCACACAAGATACGCAGTATTTT
>TRBV4-1|.|once|TRBJ1-4
CASSQPQGLATNEKLFF
TGCGCCAGCAGCCAACCCCAGGGACTTGCAACTAATGAAAAACTGTTTTTT
>TRBV4-1|TRBD1|once|TRBJ1-5
CASSEEQGRQPQHF
TGCGCCAGCAGCGAAGAACAGGGGCGGCAGCCCCAGCATTTT
>TRBV2|.|.|TRBJ1-5
CASSADSFSNQPQHF
TGTGCCAGCAGTGCGGACAGTTTCAGCAATCAGCCCCAGCATTTT
>TRBV5-4|TRBD2|.|TRBJ2-1
CASSLGAGEFENEQFF
TGTGCCAGCAGCCTTGGGGCGGGAGAATTTGAGAATGAGCAGTTCTTC
>TRBV18|TRBD1|once|TRBJ1-1
CASSPLVSTGDTEAFF
TGTGCCAGCTCACCACTGGTTTCGACAGGGGACACTGAAGCTTTCTTT
>TRBV18|.|once|TRBJ2-3
CASSPVRGGATDTQYF
TGTGCCAGCTCACCAGTAAGAGGCGGAGCCACAGATACGCAGTATTTT
>TRBV4-1|TRBD1|.|TRBJ1-5
CASSLGQGASQPQHF
TGCGCCAGCAGCCTCGGACAGGGGGCAAGTCAGCCCCAGCATTTT
>TRBV5-1|TRBD1|.|TRBJ1-2
CASSPQPGQGIYGYTF
TGCGCCAGCAGTCCTCAACCGGGACAGGGGATCTATGGCTACACCTTC
>TRBV5-1|.|once|TRBJ2-1
CASSLGPLLGNEQFF
TGCGCCAGCAGCTTGGGGCCACTACTCGGAAATGAGCAGTTCTTC
>TRBV30|.|.|TRBJ1-2
CAWSHRGGYTF
TGTGCCTGGAGTCATAGGGGGGGCTACACCTTC
>TRBV3-1/TRBV3-2|TRBD2|.|TRBJ2-7
CASSLRLALEQYF
TGTGCCAGCAGTCTCCGACTAGCGTTGGAGCAGTACTTC
>TRBV30|.|.|TRBJ1-2
CASPLYYGYTF
TGTGCCTCTCCTCTATACTATGGCTACACCTTC
>TRBV6-2/TRBV6-3|.|.|TRBJ2-7
CASSLAPSFYEQYF
TGTGCCAGCAGTTTGGCCCCCTCTTTCTACGAGCAGTACTTC
>TRBV27|.|.|TRBJ2-5
CASKKTGYQETQYF
TGTGCCAGCAAAAAGACAGGTTATCAAGAGACCCAGTACTTC
>TRBV30|.|once|TRBJ1-1
CAWSIAANTEAFF
TGTGCCTGGAGTATTGCGGCGAACACTGAAGCTTTCTTT
>TRBV28|.|once|TRBJ2-2
CASSSGNTGELFF
TGTGCCAGCAGTTCAGGGAACACCGGGGAGCTGTTTTTT
>TRBV7-2|TRBD1|.|TRBJ2-2
CASSLAGQGYTGELFF
TGTGCCAGCAGCTTAGCAGGACAGGGCTACACCGGGGAGCTGTTTTTT
>TRBV27|TRBD1|.|TRBJ2-7
CASTDRDSYEQYF
TGTGCCAGCACCGACCGGGACAGCTACGAGCAGTACTTC